A selection of T cell receptor beta chains follows, all from one sample in a study of pediatric ulcerative colitis. The assay was immunoSEQ multiplex PCR, and TCRdb's table has in-frame clones only and misses some. This sample has roughly 18,000 clones, with under 75% found just once. The sample comprised gut tissue. Every receptor here comes from a boy younger than 18 with moderate ulcerative colitis. The conserved cysteine and the conserved F or W are not part of the CDR3 here. Each record gives: V gene, J gene, D gene, CDR3 protein. The D gene is left open where the match is weak.

>TRBV25-1|TRBJ2-6|-
ASSGAGANVLT
>TRBV7-9|TRBJ2-7|TRBD2
ASSEAGGPYEQY
>TRBV25-1|TRBJ2-2|-
ASSELFPFGELF
>TRBV27|TRBJ2-7|TRBD2
ASSFRPQTSGGRAYEQY
>TRBV7-2|TRBJ1-1|-
ASSLWGTEAF
>TRBV27|TRBJ2-6|TRBD1
ASRSIIGTGAFSGANVLT
>TRBV6-5|TRBJ1-2|-
ASSVQGLSGYT
>TRBV5-1|TRBJ1-1|-
ASSPDGHRALREAF
>TRBV5-6|TRBJ2-2|-
ASSLSGAMNTGELF
>TRBV5-1|TRBJ1-1|-
ASSWLGQNTEAF
>TRBV2|TRBJ2-7|-
ASSAYSYEQY
>TRBV19|TRBJ1-3|-
ASSTPGRWQDTIY
>TRBV2|TRBJ1-6|-
ASRPQGNRNSPLH
>TRBV7-3|TRBJ2-3|-
ASSSDSLDTQY
>TRBV9|TRBJ1-1|-
ASSVGLAGEAF
>TRBV7-9|TRBJ1-2|-
ASSLARGSGYT
>TRBV25-1|TRBJ1-2|-
ASSALSHYGYT
>TRBV7-9|TRBJ1-4|-
ASSLQGTHEKLF
>TRBV30|TRBJ1-1|TRBD1
AWSSPGGTEAF
>TRBV4-3|TRBJ1-1|TRBD1
ASSPPGQGSTEAF
>TRBV4-2|TRBJ2-5|-
ASSQGRYGAQETQY
>TRBV7-3|TRBJ1-2|-
ASSKAPGTGRGDGYT
>TRBV5-6|TRBJ1-1|-
ASSVVAGEAF
>TRBV6-5|TRBJ2-7|-
ASSYLPGTGAEQY
>TRBV11-2|TRBJ2-1|TRBD1
ASSAQPGQGFF
>TRBV13|TRBJ2-7|-
ASSTRGAPHYEQY
>TRBV10-3|TRBJ1-1|-
AISESGWELAF
>TRBV9|TRBJ1-1|TRBD1
ASSVGGQGSEAF